This T cell receptor beta chain is from a study of technical replicates of blood from several donors. The CDR3 sequence is 16 residues long. Germline assignment: CDR1 SGHTA and CDR2 FQGTGA. After removal of 2 bases from V and 9 bases from J, the junction contained 10 bases not matched to a gene. TCRdb's table, derived via immunoSEQ multiplex PCR, lists solely in-frame clones and lacks some. The data show about 87,000 clones, 85% to 95% seen once. The sequencing sample was made of T cells isolated from PBMCs. The rearrangement links TRBV7-3 to TRBJ2-1; 10 nucleotides align to TRBD2. This sequence originates from a human donor in good health. CDR3 coding DNA: TGTGCCAGCAGCTTAGGGACTAGCGCCCACATAGGTGAGCAGTTCTTC. Encoded protein: CASSLGTSAHIGEQFF.